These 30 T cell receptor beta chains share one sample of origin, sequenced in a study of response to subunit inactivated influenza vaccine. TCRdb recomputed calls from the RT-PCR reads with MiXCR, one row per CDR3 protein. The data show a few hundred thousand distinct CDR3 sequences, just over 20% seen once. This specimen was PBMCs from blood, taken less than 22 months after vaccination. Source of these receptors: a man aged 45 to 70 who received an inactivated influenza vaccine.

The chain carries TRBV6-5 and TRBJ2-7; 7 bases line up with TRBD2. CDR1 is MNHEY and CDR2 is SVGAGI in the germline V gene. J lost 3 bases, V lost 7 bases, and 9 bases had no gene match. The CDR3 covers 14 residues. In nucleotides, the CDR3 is TGTGCCAGCACCCATGGACTAGGCCACTACGAGCAGTACTTC. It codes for CASTHGLGHYEQYF.

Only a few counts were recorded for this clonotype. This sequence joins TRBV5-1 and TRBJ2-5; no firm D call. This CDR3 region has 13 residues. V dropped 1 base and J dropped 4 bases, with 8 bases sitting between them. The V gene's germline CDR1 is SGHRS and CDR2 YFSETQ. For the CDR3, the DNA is TGCGCCAGCAGCTTGAGCCCAGGAGAGACCCAGTACTTC. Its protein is CASSLSPGETQYF.

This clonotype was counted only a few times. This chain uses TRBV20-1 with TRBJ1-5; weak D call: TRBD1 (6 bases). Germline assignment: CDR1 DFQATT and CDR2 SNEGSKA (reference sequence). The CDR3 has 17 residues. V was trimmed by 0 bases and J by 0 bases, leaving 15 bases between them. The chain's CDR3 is CSARDAQEGGSNQPQHF. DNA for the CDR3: TGCAGTGCTAGAGATGCACAGGAAGGGGGTAGCAATCAGCCCCAGCATTTT.

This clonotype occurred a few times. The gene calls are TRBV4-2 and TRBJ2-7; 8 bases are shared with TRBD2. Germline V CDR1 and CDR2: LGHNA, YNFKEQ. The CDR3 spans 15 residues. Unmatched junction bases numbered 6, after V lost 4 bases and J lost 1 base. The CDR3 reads CASSLEGGRSYEQYF. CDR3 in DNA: TGTGCCAGCAGCCTAGAGGGCGGGAGGTCCTACGAGCAGTACTTC.

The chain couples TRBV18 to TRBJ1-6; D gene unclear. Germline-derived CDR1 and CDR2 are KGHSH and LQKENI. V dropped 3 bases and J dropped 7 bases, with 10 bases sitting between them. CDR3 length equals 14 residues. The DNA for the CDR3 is TGTGCCAGCTCACCGCGGCAGGCCAATTCACCCCTCCACTTT. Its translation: CASSPRQANSPLHF.

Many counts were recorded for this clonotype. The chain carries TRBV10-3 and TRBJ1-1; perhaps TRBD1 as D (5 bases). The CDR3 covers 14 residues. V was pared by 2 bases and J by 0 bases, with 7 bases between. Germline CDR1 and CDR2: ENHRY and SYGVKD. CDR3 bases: TGTGCCATCAGTGAGGGACAAATGAACACTGAAGCTTTCTTT. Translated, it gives CAISEGQMNTEAFF.

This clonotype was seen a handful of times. CDR3 in amino acids: CASGIGTGSGYTF. The CDR3 region has the DNA TGTGCCAGCGGGATTGGGACGGGTTCTGGCTACACCTTC. V is TRBV7-9 and J is TRBJ1-2, with D perhaps matching TRBD1 (5 bases). Germline values: CDR1 SEHNR, CDR2 FQNEAQ (reference sequence). The ends were cut back, 8 bases at V and 7 bases at J, with 17 bases in the middle. This CDR3 is 13 amino acids long.

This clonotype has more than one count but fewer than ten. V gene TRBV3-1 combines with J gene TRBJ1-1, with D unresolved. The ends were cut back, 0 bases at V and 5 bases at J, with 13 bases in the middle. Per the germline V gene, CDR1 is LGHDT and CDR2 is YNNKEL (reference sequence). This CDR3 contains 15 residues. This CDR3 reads CASSQDDRVRTEAFF. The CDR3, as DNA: TGTGCCAGCAGCCAAGATGATCGGGTTCGGACTGAAGCTTTCTTT.

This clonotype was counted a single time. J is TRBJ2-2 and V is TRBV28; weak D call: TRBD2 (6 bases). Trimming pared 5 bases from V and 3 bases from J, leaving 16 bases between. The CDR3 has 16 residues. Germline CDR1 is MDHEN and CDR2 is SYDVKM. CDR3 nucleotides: TGTGCCAGCAGTGGGTTCCGGGACTCCTACACCGGGGAGCTGTTTTTT. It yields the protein CASSGFRDSYTGELFF. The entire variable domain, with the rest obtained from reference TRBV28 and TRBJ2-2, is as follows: DVKVTQSSRYLVKRTGEKVFLECVQDMDHENMFWYRQDPGLGLRLIYFSYDVKMKEKGDIPEGYSVSREKKERFSLILESASTNQTSMYLCASSGFRDSYTGELFFGEGSRLTVL.

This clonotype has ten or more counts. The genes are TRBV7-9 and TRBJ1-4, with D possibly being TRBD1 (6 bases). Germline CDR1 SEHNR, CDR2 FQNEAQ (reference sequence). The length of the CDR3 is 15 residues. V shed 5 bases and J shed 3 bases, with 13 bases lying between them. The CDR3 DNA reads TGTGCCAGCAGCACACAGGGTTGGTCTAATGAAAAACTGTTTTTT. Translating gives CASSTQGWSNEKLFF.

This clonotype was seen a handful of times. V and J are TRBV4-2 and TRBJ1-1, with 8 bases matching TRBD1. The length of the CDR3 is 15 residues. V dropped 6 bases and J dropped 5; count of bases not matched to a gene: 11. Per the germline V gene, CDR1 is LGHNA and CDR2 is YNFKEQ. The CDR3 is CASRNPGGARTEAFF. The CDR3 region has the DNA TGTGCCAGCAGAAACCCAGGGGGCGCAAGGACTGAAGCTTTCTTT.

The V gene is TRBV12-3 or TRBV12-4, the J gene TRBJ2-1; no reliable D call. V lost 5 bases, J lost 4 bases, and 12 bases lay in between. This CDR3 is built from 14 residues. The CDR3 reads CASSLPPSYNEQFF. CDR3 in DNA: TGTGCCAGCAGTCTACCCCCGTCTTACAATGAGCAGTTCTTC.

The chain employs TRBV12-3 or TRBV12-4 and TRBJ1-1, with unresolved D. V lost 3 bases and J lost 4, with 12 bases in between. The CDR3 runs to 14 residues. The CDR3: CASSFRGASTEAFF. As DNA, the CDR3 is TGTGCCAGCAGTTTTCGGGGAGCTTCCACTGAAGCTTTCTTT.

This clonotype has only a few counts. CDR3 loop: CASSAGTNTEAFF. The CDR3, as DNA: TGTGCCAGCAGTGCGGGTACAAACACTGAAGCTTTCTTT. The rearrangement links TRBV6-1 to TRBJ1-1; unclear D gene. Germline values: CDR1 MNHNS, CDR2 SASEGT. V lost 4 bases and J 2 bases, leaving 8 bases between the germline ends. CDR3 length: 13 amino acids.

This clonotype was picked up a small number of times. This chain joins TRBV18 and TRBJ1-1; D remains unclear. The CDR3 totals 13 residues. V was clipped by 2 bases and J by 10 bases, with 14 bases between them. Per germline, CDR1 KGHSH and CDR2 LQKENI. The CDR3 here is CASSPDMRAGAFF. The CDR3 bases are TGTGCCAGCTCACCAGATATGAGGGCCGGAGCTTTCTTT.

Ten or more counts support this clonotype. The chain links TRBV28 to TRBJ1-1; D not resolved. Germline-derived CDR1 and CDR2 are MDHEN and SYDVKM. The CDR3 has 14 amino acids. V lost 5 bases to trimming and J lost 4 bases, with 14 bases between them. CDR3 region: CASSPLGVGTEAFF. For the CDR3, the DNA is TGTGCCAGCAGTCCCCTTGGGGTGGGCACTGAAGCTTTCTTT.

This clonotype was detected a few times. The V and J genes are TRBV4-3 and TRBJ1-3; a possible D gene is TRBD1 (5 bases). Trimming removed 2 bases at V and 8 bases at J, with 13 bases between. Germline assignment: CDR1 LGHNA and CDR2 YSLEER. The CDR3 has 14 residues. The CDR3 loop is CASSQHRRVDTIYF. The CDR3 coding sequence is TGCGCCAGCAGCCAACACAGGCGAGTGGACACCATATATTTT.

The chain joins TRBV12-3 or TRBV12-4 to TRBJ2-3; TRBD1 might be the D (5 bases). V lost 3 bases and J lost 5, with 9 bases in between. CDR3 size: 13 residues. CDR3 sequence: CASSLGRVDTQYF. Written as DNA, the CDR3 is TGTGCCAGCAGTTTGGGGCGTGTAGATACGCAGTATTTT.

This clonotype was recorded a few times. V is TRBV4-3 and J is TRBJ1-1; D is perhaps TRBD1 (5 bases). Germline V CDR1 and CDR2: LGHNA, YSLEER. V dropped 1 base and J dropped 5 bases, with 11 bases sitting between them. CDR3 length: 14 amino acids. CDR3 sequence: CASSQAVGGTEAFF. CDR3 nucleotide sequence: TGCGCCAGCAGCCAAGCGGTCGGGGGGACTGAAGCTTTCTTT.

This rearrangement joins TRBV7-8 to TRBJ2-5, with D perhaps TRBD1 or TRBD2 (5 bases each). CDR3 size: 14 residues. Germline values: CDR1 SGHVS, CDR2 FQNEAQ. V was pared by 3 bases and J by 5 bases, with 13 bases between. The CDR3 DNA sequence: TGTGCCAGCAGCTTCTCAGGGAGAGGGGAGACCCAGTACTTC. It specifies CASSFSGRGETQYF.

The CDR3 nucleotides read TGCGCCAGCAGCCAAGATATGTCAGGGCGGTCACCCCTCCACTTT. Amino acid sequence: CASSQDMSGRSPLHF. The J gene is TRBJ1-6, the V gene TRBV4-3; D is perhaps TRBD1 (5 bases). The CDR3 consists of 15 residues. Germline loops: CDR1 LGHNA, CDR2 YSLEER. The V gene lost 0 bases and the J gene lost 10 bases, with 13 bases spanning the gap.

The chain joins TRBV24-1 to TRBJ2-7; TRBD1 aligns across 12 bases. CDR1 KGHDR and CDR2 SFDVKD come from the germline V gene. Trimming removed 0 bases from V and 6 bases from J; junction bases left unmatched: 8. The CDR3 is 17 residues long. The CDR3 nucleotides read TGTGCCACCAGTGATTTGCCCTCGGCGGGACAGGGGGCCGAGCAGTACTTC. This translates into CATSDLPSAGQGAEQYF.

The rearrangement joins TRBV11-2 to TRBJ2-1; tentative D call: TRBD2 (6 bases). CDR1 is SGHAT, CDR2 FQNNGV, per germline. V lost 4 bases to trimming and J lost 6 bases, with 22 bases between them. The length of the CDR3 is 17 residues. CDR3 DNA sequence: TGTGCCAGCAGCTCATTCCGCGGGAAGGGCGGGCGCAATGAGCAGTTCTTC. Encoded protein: CASSSFRGKGGRNEQFF.

This CDR3 is CSVSDRGLYETQYF. CDR3 nucleotides: TGCAGCGTTTCCGACAGGGGGCTTTATGAGACCCAGTACTTC. This chain uses TRBV29-1 with TRBJ2-5; 10 positions agree with TRBD1. CDR3 size: 14 residues. V lost 5 bases and J lost 5; bases outside the gene matches: 8. Germline V gene data show CDR1 as SQVTM and CDR2 as ANQGSEA.

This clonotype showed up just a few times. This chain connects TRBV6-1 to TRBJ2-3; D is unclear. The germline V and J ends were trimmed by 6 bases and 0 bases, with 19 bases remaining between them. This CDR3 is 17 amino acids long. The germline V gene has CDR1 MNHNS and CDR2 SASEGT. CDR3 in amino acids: CASRKPTRVHSTDTQYF. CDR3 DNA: TGTGCCAGCAGAAAACCAACCCGGGTCCACAGCACAGATACGCAGTATTTT.

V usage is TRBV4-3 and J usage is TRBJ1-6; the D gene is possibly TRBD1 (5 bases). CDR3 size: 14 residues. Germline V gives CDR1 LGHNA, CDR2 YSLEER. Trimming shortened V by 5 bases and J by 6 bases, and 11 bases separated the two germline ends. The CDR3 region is CASSYRPINSPLHF. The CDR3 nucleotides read TGCGCCAGCAGCTACAGGCCGATTAATTCACCCCTCCACTTT.

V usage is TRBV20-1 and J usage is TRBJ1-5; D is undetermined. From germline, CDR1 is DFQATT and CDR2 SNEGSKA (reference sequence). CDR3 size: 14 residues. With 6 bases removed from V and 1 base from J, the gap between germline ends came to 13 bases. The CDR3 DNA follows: TGCAGTGCGGATTCAAGAGGGAGCAATCAGCCCCAGCATTTT. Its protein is CSADSRGSNQPQHF.

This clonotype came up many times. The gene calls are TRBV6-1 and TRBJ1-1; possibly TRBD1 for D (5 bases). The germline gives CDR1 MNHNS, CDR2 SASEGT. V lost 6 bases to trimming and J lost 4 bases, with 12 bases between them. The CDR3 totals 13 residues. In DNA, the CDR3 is TGTGCCAGCAGCCCAGGGACGGGCACTGAAGCTTTCTTT. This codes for CASSPGTGTEAFF.

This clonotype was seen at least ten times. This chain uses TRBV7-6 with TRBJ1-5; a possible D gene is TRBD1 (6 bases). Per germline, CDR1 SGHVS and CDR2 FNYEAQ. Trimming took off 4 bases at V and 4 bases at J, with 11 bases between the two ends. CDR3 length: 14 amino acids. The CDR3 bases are TGTGCCAGCAGCTCCGGACAGCCAAATCAGCCCCAGCATTTT. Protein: CASSSGQPNQPQHF.

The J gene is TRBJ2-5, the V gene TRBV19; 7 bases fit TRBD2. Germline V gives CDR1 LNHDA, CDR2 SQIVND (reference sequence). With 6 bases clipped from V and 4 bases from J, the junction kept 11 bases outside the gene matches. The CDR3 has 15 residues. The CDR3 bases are TGTGCCAGTAGCTTCGCGGGACTAACCGGAGAGACCCAGTACTTC. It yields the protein CASSFAGLTGETQYF.